This T cell receptor (beta chain) was sequenced during a study of long-term antiretroviral therapy in people with HIV. Overall study: Of all samples, the earliest predate the 2015 immediate-ART recommendation by about a decade.

The samples, holding roughly 0.9-10 million cryopreserved PBMC, were thawed before DNA extraction was carried out. They ran version v3.0 of the immunoSEQ assay at survey level. The data were produced by immunoSEQ multiplex PCR, yet TCRdb's version contains in-frame clones alone and is incomplete. The sample yields about 11,000 clones, approximately 79% seen once. The CDR3 has 14 residues. Germline loops: CDR1 MNHEY, CDR2 SMNVEV (reference sequence). Trimming took 8 bases from V and 2 from J; bases not matched to a gene: 9. The TCR originated in a man in his forties or fifties with HIV. The chain couples TRBV27 to TRBJ2-7; 7 bases are shared with TRBD1. This specimen was unsorted PBMCs, taken roughly 7.3 years after starting antiretroviral therapy. CDR3 sequence: CASRETGMTYEQYF. Written as DNA, the CDR3 is TGTGCCAGCCGCGAGACAGGGATGACCTACGAGCAGTACTTC.